The clone carrying this T cell receptor beta chain was detected ten times or more. Its antigen remains unidentified. This sample was included in a study of neurological immune-mediated disorders. Notes on the study in general: Expansion of TCR clones was greatest in HTLV-1-associated myelopathy and smallest in multiple sclerosis, where it fell below that of healthy controls.

The starting material, 2 million PBMCs stored at -80 C, gave rise to the unsorted libraries. V was cut by 6 bases and J by 5 bases, with 17 bases left in between. Germline CDR1 is KGHSH and CDR2 is LQKENI. This CDR3 is built from 15 residues. TCRdb recomputed calls from the 5' RACE reads with MiXCR, one row per CDR3 protein. The table records 100,000 or so distinct CDR3 sequences, 3.5% of them present only once. This receptor was obtained from a woman between 18 and 29 years old with multiple sclerosis. V gene TRBV18 combines with J gene TRBJ2-1, with D perhaps matching TRBD1 (5 bases). Sequencing input: PBMCs. DNA of the CDR3: TGTGCCAGCTCCCGCCCGGGCAGGGATAACAATGAGCAGTTCTTC. This translates into CASSRPGRDNNEQFF.